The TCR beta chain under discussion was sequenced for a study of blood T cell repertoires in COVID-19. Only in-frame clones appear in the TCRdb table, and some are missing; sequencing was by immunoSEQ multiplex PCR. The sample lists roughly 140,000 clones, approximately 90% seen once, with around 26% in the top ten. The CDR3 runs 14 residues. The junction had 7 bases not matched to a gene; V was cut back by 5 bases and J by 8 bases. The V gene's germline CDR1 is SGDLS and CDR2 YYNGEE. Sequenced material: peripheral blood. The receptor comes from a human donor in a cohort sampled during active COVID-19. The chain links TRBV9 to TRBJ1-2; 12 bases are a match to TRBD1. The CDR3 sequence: CASRDPGQGAGYTF. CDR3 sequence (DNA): TGTGCCAGCAGGGACCCGGGACAGGGGGCAGGCTACACCTTC. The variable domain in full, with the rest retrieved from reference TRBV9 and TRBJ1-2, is DSGVTQTPKHLITATGQRVTLRCSPRSGDLSVYWYQQSLDQGLQFLIQYYNGEERAKGNILERFSAQQFPDLHSELNLSSLELGDSALYFCASRDPGQGAGYTFGSGTRLTVV.